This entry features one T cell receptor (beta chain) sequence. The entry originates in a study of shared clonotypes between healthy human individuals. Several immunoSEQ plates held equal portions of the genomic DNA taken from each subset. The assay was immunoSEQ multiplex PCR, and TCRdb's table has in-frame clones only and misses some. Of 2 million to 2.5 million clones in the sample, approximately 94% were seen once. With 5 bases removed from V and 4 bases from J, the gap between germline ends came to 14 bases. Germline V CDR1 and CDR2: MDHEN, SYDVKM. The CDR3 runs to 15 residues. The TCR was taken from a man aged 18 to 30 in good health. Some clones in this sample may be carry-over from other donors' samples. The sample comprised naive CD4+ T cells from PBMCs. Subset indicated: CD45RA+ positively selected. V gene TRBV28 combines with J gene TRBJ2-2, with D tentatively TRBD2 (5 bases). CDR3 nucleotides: TGTGCCAGCAGTGAGGGCGGCGCCCGCACCGGGGAGCTGTTTTTT. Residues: CASSEGGARTGELFF.